The 28 T cell receptor beta chains below come from one sample, sequenced in a study of beta chain features in type 1 diabetes. Sequencing targeted expressed TCRB transcripts, as all isolated RNA had been reverse transcribed. The method was immunoSEQ multiplex PCR; TCRdb's version includes in-frame clones alone and lacks a portion of them. This table has around 16,000 clones, 55% appearing once. Sequencing was performed on stem cell memory CD4+ T cells from blood. The receptors stem from a woman aged 18 to 35 in good health.

This chain links TRBV9 with TRBJ2-1; the match to TRBD2 covers 13 bases. The CDR3 contains 16 residues. CDR1 SGDLS and CDR2 YYNGEE come from the germline V gene. J was trimmed by 11 bases and V by 0 bases; bases with no gene match: 8. The CDR3 spells CASSVDPVTSGGKQFF. The DNA for the CDR3 is TGTGCCAGCAGCGTAGATCCTGTGACTAGCGGGGGGAAGCAGTTCTTC.

The chain employs TRBV6-5 and TRBJ2-1; TRBD1 matches at 11 bases. V trimming: 8 bases; J trimming: 4 bases; junction bases outside the gene matches: 4. Germline V CDR1 and CDR2: MNHEY, SVGAGI. This CDR3 spans 14 amino acids. The CDR3 loop reads CASGTGGGYNEQFF. The DNA for the CDR3 is TGTGCCAGCGGGACAGGGGGGGGTTACAATGAGCAGTTCTTC.

The chain joins TRBV5-5 to TRBJ2-5, with 9 positions matching TRBD1. Unmatched junction bases numbered 17, after V lost 4 bases and J lost 1 base. This CDR3 has 19 amino acids. Germline V lookup: CDR1 SGHKS, CDR2 YYEKEE (reference sequence). CDR3 DNA: TGTGCCAGCAGCGCGGGACAGGGCCGACTGCCCACAGCCCAAGAGACCCAGTACTTC. The encoded protein is CASSAGQGRLPTAQETQYF.

The gene calls are TRBV11-2 and TRBJ2-5; 8 bases are shared with TRBD1. J gave up 1 base and V 1 base, and 8 bases lay outside the gene matches. In germline, CDR1 is SGHAT, CDR2 FQNNGV. The CDR3 runs to 17 residues. For the CDR3, the DNA is TGTGCCAGCAGCTTAGCCGCACTAACAGGGGGCCAAGAGACCCAGTACTTC. Translating gives CASSLAALTGGQETQYF.

This rearrangement joins TRBV30 to TRBJ2-5, with D possibly matching TRBD2 (6 bases). The CDR3 spans 15 residues. Germline V CDR1 and CDR2: GTSNPN, SVGIG (reference sequence). Trimming pared 2 bases from V and 7 bases from J, leaving 20 bases between. CDR3 loop: CAWSLFGLTGGTQYF. The CDR3 DNA reads as TGTGCCTGGAGTCTTTTTGGACTCACCGGGGGGACCCAGTACTTC.

The CDR3 DNA sequence: TGTGCCAGCAGCTTAGGCGGGACTAGCGTGCCCACAGATACGCAGTATTTT. It specifies CASSLGGTSVPTDTQYF. This chain joins TRBV7-2 and TRBJ2-3; 10 positions match TRBD2. CDR3 length: 17 amino acids. Germline V lookup: CDR1 SGHTA, CDR2 FQGNSA. V lost 1 base, J lost 2 bases, and 6 bases stayed unmatched. The whole variable domain, filled in from reference TRBV7-2 and TRBJ2-3, reads GAGVSQSPSNKVTEKGKDVELRCDPISGHTALYWYRQSLGQGLEFLIYFQGNSAPDKSGLPSDRFSAERTGGSVSTLTIQRTQQEDSAVYLCASSLGGTSVPTDTQYFGPGTRLTVL.

J is TRBJ2-2 and V is TRBV19; TRBD1 matches at 7 bases. The J segment lost 3 bases and the V segment lost 0 bases, leaving 10 bases of the junction unmatched. Per the germline V gene, CDR1 is LNHDA and CDR2 is SQIVND (reference sequence). The CDR3 is made up of 18 amino acids. The CDR3, as DNA: TGTGCCAGTAGTATAGACCTCCTATGGGACAGATACACCGGGGAGCTGTTTTTT. This gives the protein CASSIDLLWDRYTGELFF.

This clone has just a few counts. CDR3 sequence reads: CASSLRGSDGYTF. CDR3 bases: TGCGCCAGCAGCTTGAGGGGATCGGATGGCTACACCTTC. The rearrangement links TRBV5-1 to TRBJ1-2; TRBD1 is a possible D gene (5 bases). The germline gives CDR1 SGHRS, CDR2 YFSETQ. Trimming took off 1 base at V and 6 bases at J, with 10 bases between the two ends. The CDR3 consists of 13 residues.

The sample holds a few counts of this clone. The rearrangement links TRBV6-1 to TRBJ2-5, with 7 bases that match TRBD1. CDR1 MNHNS and CDR2 SASEGT come from the germline V gene. The length of the CDR3 is 13 residues. After removal of 5 bases from V and 4 bases from J, the junction contained 4 bases not matched to a gene. CDR3 sequence (DNA): TGTGCCAGCAGTTGGGACAGCGGAGAGACCCAGTACTTC. It yields the protein CASSWDSGETQYF.

This sequence joins TRBV6-1 and TRBJ1-1; 8 positions match TRBD1. The J segment lost 5 bases and the V segment lost 7 bases, leaving 9 bases of the junction unmatched. This CDR3 comprises 14 residues. The V gene's germline CDR1 is MNHNS and CDR2 SASEGT. The CDR3 nucleotides are TGTGCCAGCACCCTACAGGGGGTTAGGACTGAAGCTTTCTTT. Translated, it gives CASTLQGVRTEAFF.

The chain has TRBV21-1 and TRBJ2-2; the table's D call, TRBD1, was not checked against the DNA. TRBV21-1 is classified as a pseudogene. CDR3 length: 15 amino acids. The CDR3 DNA is TGTGCCAGCAGCAAACTTTCAGGGGACACCGGGGAGCTGTTTTTT. This sequence encodes CASSKLSGDTGELFF.

This sequence joins TRBV7-6 and TRBJ1-1; TRBD1 might be the D (6 bases). CDR1 is SGHVS, CDR2 FNYEAQ, per germline. The CDR3 totals 14 residues. Trimming stripped 0 bases from V and 1 base from J, with 6 bases between. The chain's CDR3 is CASSLATGNTEAFF. In DNA, the CDR3 is TGTGCCAGCAGCTTAGCGACAGGGAACACTGAAGCTTTCTTT.

This chain links TRBV19 with TRBJ2-7, with D tentatively TRBD1 (5 bases). V was clipped by 1 base and J by 5 bases, with 12 bases between them. In germline, CDR1 is LNHDA, CDR2 SQIVND (reference sequence). The CDR3 is made up of 14 amino acids. Here the CDR3 reads CASSIGRGADEQYF. The CDR3 DNA is TGTGCCAGTAGTATAGGAAGGGGCGCGGACGAGCAGTACTTC.

The V gene is TRBV7-2, the J gene TRBJ1-5; 7 bases fit TRBD1. The ends lost 0 bases at V and 2 bases at J; junction bases unmatched: 4. In germline, CDR1 is SGHTA, CDR2 FQGNSA. The CDR3 runs to 16 residues. CDR3 bases: TGTGCCAGCAGCTTAGCTACAGGGGCTGGCAATCAGCCCCAGCATTTT. Amino acids: CASSLATGAGNQPQHF.

The J gene is TRBJ1-2, the V gene TRBV29-1; 9 bases align to TRBD1. CDR1 and CDR2 from the germline V gene are SQVTM and ANQGSEA. There are 14 residues in the CDR3. The V and J ends lost 6 bases and 4 bases, in that order; junction bases with no gene match: 9. DNA of the CDR3: TGCAGCGTCGATCCGACGGGACAGGGCTATGGCTACACCTTC. It specifies CSVDPTGQGYGYTF.

This clone was seen a handful of times. The J gene is TRBJ2-7, the V gene TRBV5-4; 7 nucleotides align to TRBD2. Germline CDR1 and CDR2: SGHNT and YYREEE (reference sequence). J gave up 7 bases and V 6 bases, and 1 base lay outside the gene matches. CDR3 length equals 10 residues. The CDR3 region is CASTGGEQYF. The CDR3, as DNA: TGTGCCAGCACCGGGGGGGAGCAGTACTTC.

There are a few counts of this clone. The chain is built from TRBV19 and TRBJ2-1; D not resolved. CDR3 size: 15 residues. The ends were cut back, 6 bases at V and 0 bases at J, with 12 bases in the middle. The germline CDR1 and CDR2 sequences are LNHDA and SQIVND (reference sequence). The CDR3 sequence: CASSPVWASYNEQFF. The CDR3 nucleotides read TGTGCCAGTAGCCCCGTTTGGGCCTCCTACAATGAGCAGTTCTTC.

The V gene is TRBV28, the J gene TRBJ2-5; no clear D gene. The length of the CDR3 is 13 residues. V gave up 1 base and J gave up 4 bases, with 7 bases separating them. Germline lookup yields CDR1 MDHEN and CDR2 SYDVKM. Written as DNA, the CDR3 is TGTGCCAGCAGTTTATCGGGTCGAGAGACCCAGTACTTC. Translating gives CASSLSGRETQYF.

The V call is TRBV7-6, the J call TRBJ2-7; 12 bases align to TRBD1. After removal of 0 bases from V and 5 bases from J, the junction contained 8 bases not matched to a gene. Germline assignment: CDR1 SGHVS and CDR2 FNYEAQ. This CDR3 spans 17 amino acids. CDR3 in amino acids: CASSLALLGQGAHEQYF. CDR3 DNA sequence: TGTGCCAGCAGCTTAGCGTTATTGGGACAGGGGGCCCACGAGCAGTACTTC.

The chain recombines TRBV10-3 with TRBJ2-7; no clear D gene. The CDR3 loop spans 13 amino acids. The germline V gene has CDR1 ENHRY and CDR2 SYGVKD. Trimming removed 2 bases from V and 0 bases from J, with 5 bases in between. The CDR3 DNA reads as TGTGCCATCAGTGAGCCTCCCTCCTACGAGCAGTACTTC. Residues: CAISEPPSYEQYF.

This clone was observed a few times. In DNA form, the CDR3 reads TGTGCCAGCAGCTTCGTAAAACTAGCGGGAGGATACGAGCAGTACTTC. Its protein is CASSFVKLAGGYEQYF. V gene TRBV7-9 combines with J gene TRBJ2-7; TRBD2 matches 12 bases. This CDR3 has 16 amino acids. V dropped 3 bases and J dropped 4; count of bases not matched to a gene: 7. Germline CDR1 is SEHNR and CDR2 is FQNEAQ (reference sequence).

The chain carries TRBV4-1 and TRBJ2-6; a possible D gene is TRBD2 (6 bases). V lost 0 bases and J 2 bases, leaving 20 bases between the germline ends. CDR1 MGHRA and CDR2 YSYEKL come from the germline V gene. The CDR3 has 20 residues. The chain's CDR3 is CASSQDVWGLKGTGANVLTF. The CDR3 region has the DNA TGCGCCAGCAGCCAAGATGTATGGGGACTCAAAGGGACTGGGGCCAACGTCCTGACTTTC.

V gene TRBV6-5 combines with J gene TRBJ1-2; TRBD1 matches at 9 bases. Germline trimming cut 5 bases from V and 7 bases from J; bases unmatched to any gene: 11. The CDR3 is 15 residues long. Germline V gives CDR1 MNHEY, CDR2 SVGAGI. This chain's CDR3 is CASSAYTGGASGYTF. DNA of the CDR3: TGTGCCAGCAGTGCATATACAGGGGGCGCATCTGGCTACACCTTC.

CDR3: CASSIVTSGERDEQYF. CDR3 sequence (DNA): TGTGCCAGTAGTATAGTAACTAGCGGCGAGAGGGACGAGCAGTACTTC. This chain links TRBV19 with TRBJ2-7; 8 bases agree with TRBD2. With V trimmed by 1 base and J by 5 bases, 10 bases remained unmatched. Germline V gene sequence: CDR1 LNHDA, CDR2 SQIVND (reference sequence). This CDR3 has 16 residues.

This chain links TRBV5-4 with TRBJ2-7, with D perhaps matching TRBD1 (5 bases). V lost 1 base to trimming and J lost 2 bases, with 7 bases between them. The CDR3 is 13 residues long. Per germline, CDR1 SGHNT and CDR2 YYREEE (reference sequence). The CDR3 DNA follows: TGTGCCAGCAGCTTGAGGGGCCCCTACGAGCAGTACTTC. It encodes CASSLRGPYEQYF.

This clone has just a few counts. The CDR3 reads CASSQAGSSGANVLTF. For the CDR3, the DNA is TGTGCCAGCAGCCAGGCCGGGAGCTCTGGGGCCAACGTCCTGACTTTC. This chain uses TRBV7-8 with TRBJ2-6; tentatively, D is TRBD2 (6 bases). This CDR3 has 16 amino acids. Germline V CDR1 and CDR2: SGHVS, FQNEAQ. Trimming stripped 5 bases from V and 0 bases from J, with 11 bases between.

This sequence joins TRBV30 and TRBJ1-3; possible D gene TRBD1, 5 bases. V gave up 0 bases and J gave up 8 bases, with 29 bases separating them. The CDR3 runs 19 residues. CDR1 is GTSNPN and CDR2 is SVGIG in the germline V gene (reference sequence). The CDR3 spells CAWSVLPRQSAQVGDTIYF. DNA of the CDR3: TGTGCCTGGAGTGTACTCCCTCGACAGTCGGCGCAGGTTGGGGACACCATATATTTT.

This clone was observed a handful of times. One end of the junction varies from germline; a read error may be responsible. J is TRBJ1-2 and V is TRBV30; D may be TRBD1 (5 bases). CDR1 and CDR2 from the germline V gene are GTSNPN and SVGIG (reference sequence). CDR3 size: 13 residues. The CDR3, as DNA: TGTGCCCGACAGCGGGAGGCTAACCATGGCTACACCTTC. Protein product: CARQREANHGYTF.